Shown below are 32 T cell receptor beta chains from a single sample sequenced in a study of technical replicates of blood from several donors. Some clones are missing from TCRdb's copy, which holds only in-frame ones; the method was immunoSEQ multiplex PCR. The data show 75,000 to 95,000 clones, roughly 94% seen once. The source material was T cells isolated from PBMCs. These receptors were taken from a human donor in good health.

This chain links TRBV4-1 with TRBJ2-1, with 9 bases fitting TRBD2. CDR3 length equals 15 residues. V was clipped by 7 bases and J by 6 bases; unmatched bases: 10. The germline CDR1 and CDR2 sequences are MGHRA and YSYEKL. CDR3: CASTHLAGASNEQFF. The DNA for the CDR3 is TGCGCCAGCACCCATTTAGCGGGAGCCAGCAATGAGCAGTTCTTC.

The J gene is TRBJ2-2, the V gene TRBV5-1; D call uncertain. Germline values: CDR1 SGHRS, CDR2 YFSETQ. The CDR3 is made up of 14 amino acids. With 1 base removed from V and 6 bases from J, the gap between germline ends came to 10 bases. CDR3: CASSLRLVAGELFF. CDR3 bases: TGCGCCAGCAGCTTGCGTCTAGTGGCCGGGGAGCTGTTTTTT.

This chain connects TRBV6-1 to TRBJ1-6; TRBD1 might be the D (6 bases). Between the trimmed V and J ends, which lost 2 bases and 7 bases, there was a span of 18 bases. Germline values: CDR1 MNHNS, CDR2 SASEGT. There are 17 residues in the CDR3. The CDR3 nucleotides are TGTGCCAGCAGTGAACGCGGCGGGGGCGCGGGGAATTCACCCCTCCACTTT. Translation: CASSERGGGAGNSPLHF.

The chain combines TRBV11-3 with TRBJ1-1; 8 bases match TRBD1. The CDR3 spans 14 residues. CDR1 and CDR2 from the germline V gene are SGHNT and YENEEA. The V segment lost 5 bases and the J segment 2 bases; nucleotides outside the gene matches: 4. The CDR3 coding sequence is TGTGCCAGCAGCCCCGGGACAGGAAACACTGAAGCTTTCTTT. Translated: CASSPGTGNTEAFF.

J is TRBJ1-4 and V is TRBV6-5, with TRBD1 matching over 9 bases. Germline loops: CDR1 MNHEY, CDR2 SVGAGI. CDR3 length equals 14 residues. The ends lost 2 bases at V and 6 bases at J; junction bases unmatched: 1. CDR3 DNA sequence: TGTGCCAGCAGTTACCGGGACAGGGATGAAAAACTGTTTTTT. Its protein product is CASSYRDRDEKLFF.

V is TRBV7-9 and J is TRBJ1-2, with 9 bases matching TRBD1. Per the germline V gene, CDR1 is SEHNR and CDR2 is FQNEAQ (reference sequence). The length of the CDR3 is 14 residues. With V trimmed by 2 bases and J by 5 bases, 3 bases remained unmatched. DNA of the CDR3: TGTGCCAGCAGCTTAACAGGGGGCAGATATGGCTACACCTTC. Its translation is CASSLTGGRYGYTF.

V gene TRBV2 combines with J gene TRBJ1-1, with TRBD1 as a possible D gene (6 bases). The V end was cut by 7 bases, the J end by 0 bases, with 12 bases between. Germline V lookup: CDR1 SNHLY, CDR2 FYNNEI. The CDR3 is 14 residues long. The CDR3 DNA reads TGTGCCAGCATAAGAGGACAGATGAACACTGAAGCTTTCTTT. Translating it yields CASIRGQMNTEAFF.

The chain employs TRBV2 and TRBJ1-4; tentatively, D is TRBD1 (6 bases). Germline loops: CDR1 SNHLY, CDR2 FYNNEI. Trimming pared 3 bases from V and 4 bases from J, leaving 9 bases between. CDR3 length equals 14 residues. The CDR3 reads CASSEQGINEKLFF. The CDR3 nucleotides are TGTGCCAGCAGTGAGCAGGGGATTAATGAAAAACTGTTTTTT. Combining the CDR3 with reference TRBV2 and TRBJ1-4 gives the whole variable domain EPEVTQTPSHQVTQMGQEVILRCVPISNHLYFYWYRQILGQKVEFLVSFYNNEISEKSEIFDDQFSVERPDGSNFTLKIRSTKLEDSAMYFCASSEQGINEKLFFGSGTQLSVL.

This sequence joins TRBV6-5 and TRBJ1-2; D perhaps matches TRBD1 (6 bases). CDR1 is MNHEY and CDR2 is SVGAGI in the germline V gene. Trimming removed 2 bases at V and 8 bases at J, with 21 bases between. The CDR3 has 16 residues. DNA of the CDR3: TGTGCCAGCAGTTACACAAACAGGGTCCCCCGGAGCGGCTACACCTTC. This sequence encodes CASSYTNRVPRSGYTF.

The V and J genes are TRBV28 and TRBJ2-6; TRBD1 matches at 11 bases. CDR3 length: 17 amino acids. Germline V gene data show CDR1 as MDHEN and CDR2 as SYDVKM. V trimming: 6 bases; J trimming: 4 bases; junction bases outside the gene matches: 8. The CDR3: CASSLRTGGTGANVLTF. The CDR3 coding sequence is TGTGCCAGCAGCCTACGGACAGGGGGCACCGGGGCCAACGTCCTGACTTTC.

This clone was counted a single time. The V call is TRBV5-8, the J call TRBJ2-1, with 11 positions matching TRBD2. The germline CDR1 and CDR2 sequences are SGHTS and YDEGEE. There are 15 residues in the CDR3. With 3 bases clipped from V and 2 bases from J, the junction kept 1 base outside the gene matches. CDR3 sequence (DNA): TGTGCCAGCAGCTGGGGACTAGCGGCCTACAATGAGCAGTTCTTC. Translated: CASSWGLAAYNEQFF.

This rearrangement joins TRBV2 to TRBJ1-3, with D unresolved. The CDR3 runs to 15 residues. Per germline, CDR1 SNHLY and CDR2 FYNNEI. The ends were cut back, 4 bases at V and 0 bases at J, with 10 bases in the middle. The CDR3, as DNA: TGTGCCAGCAGTGTTCAAGCGACCTCTGGAAACACCATATATTTT. This codes for CASSVQATSGNTIYF.

The V gene is TRBV9, the J gene TRBJ2-2; 8 bases match TRBD2. V lost 4 bases, J lost 7 bases, and 18 bases stayed unmatched. Germline V lookup: CDR1 SGDLS, CDR2 YYNGEE. There are 18 residues in the CDR3. This chain's CDR3 is CASSPPRGSGGKNGELFF. For the CDR3, the DNA is TGTGCCAGCAGCCCCCCCAGGGGAAGCGGGGGTAAAAACGGGGAGCTGTTTTTT.

The chain uses TRBV5-8 and TRBJ2-6; D not certain. The V gene lost 1 base and the J gene lost 0 bases, with 5 bases spanning the gap. The germline CDR1 and CDR2 sequences are SGHTS and YDEGEE. This CDR3 spans 15 amino acids. The CDR3 bases are TGTGCCAGCAGCTTGCGTCTCTCTGGGGCCAACGTCCTGACTTTC. This sequence encodes CASSLRLSGANVLTF.

This clone was picked up one time. The chain carries TRBV14 and TRBJ1-1; 7 bases are a match to TRBD1. CDR1 SGHDN and CDR2 FVKESK come from the germline V gene. The CDR3 has 13 amino acids. J lost 10 bases, V lost 3 bases, and 8 bases had no gene match. The CDR3 here is CASSQGATGIAFF. In nucleotides, the CDR3 is TGTGCCAGCAGCCAGGGTGCGACAGGGATAGCTTTCTTT.

This clone came up a few times. The rearrangement joins TRBV4-2 to TRBJ1-2; 11 nucleotides align to TRBD1. V trimming: 3 bases; J trimming: 7 bases; junction bases outside the gene matches: 7. The CDR3 is 15 amino acids. CDR1 is LGHNA, CDR2 YNFKEQ, per germline. The CDR3 DNA is TGTGCCAGCAGCCAGGTTGGACAGGGGGCGTTTGGCTACACCTTC. This translates into CASSQVGQGAFGYTF.

V is TRBV9 and J is TRBJ1-2; 7 nucleotides agree with TRBD1. The V gene end was trimmed by 3 bases and the J gene end by 3 bases; junction bases not matched to a gene: 5. CDR1 is SGDLS, CDR2 YYNGEE, per germline. The CDR3 is made up of 14 amino acids. CDR3 DNA sequence: TGTGCCAGCAGCGCCTTCGGGACAGACTATGGCTACACCTTC. Translating gives CASSAFGTDYGYTF.

V usage is TRBV27 and J usage is TRBJ1-2; maybe TRBD1 (6 bases). Looked up from germline, CDR1 is MNHEY and CDR2 is SMNVEV (reference sequence). There are 14 residues in the CDR3. V was clipped by 3 bases and J by 7 bases, with 15 bases between them. The CDR3 protein is CASSFHREGIGYTF. The CDR3 nucleotides read TGTGCCAGCAGTTTCCACAGGGAGGGGATTGGCTACACCTTC.

Written as DNA, the CDR3 is TGTGCCAGCAGTACTGAGATACGGGAGGAGGTGAAGGATACGCAGTATTTT. This translates into CASSTEIREEVKDTQYF. The chain joins TRBV28 to TRBJ2-3, with 7 bases fitting TRBD2. The CDR3 has 17 residues. V shed 5 bases, J shed 6 bases, and the junction held 17 bases outside the gene matches. Germline CDR1 reads MDHEN; CDR2 reads SYDVKM.

V gene TRBV5-1 combines with J gene TRBJ2-7; D is unclear. The ends were cut back, 0 bases at V and 2 bases at J, with 18 bases in the middle. In germline, CDR1 is SGHRS, CDR2 YFSETQ. This CDR3 has 17 residues. The CDR3 nucleotides are TGCGCCAGCAGCTTGGGTCCAGGCATCCGATCTACCTACGAGCAGTACTTC. Protein: CASSLGPGIRSTYEQYF.

V is TRBV19 and J is TRBJ1-5, with D maybe TRBD1 (5 bases). The CDR3 sequence is 15 residues long. CDR1 is LNHDA and CDR2 is SQIVND in the germline V gene (reference sequence). Trimming removed 1 base from V and 7 bases from J, with 14 bases in between. As DNA, the CDR3 is TGTGCCAGTAGTATAGGAGCAGGGAGGATCCAGCCCCAGCATTTT. Translated, it gives CASSIGAGRIQPQHF.

A single count supports this clone. The gene calls are TRBV19 and TRBJ1-5; D gene unclear. CDR3 length: 14 amino acids. Germline CDR1 and CDR2: LNHDA and SQIVND (reference sequence). V was shortened by 7 bases and J by 4 bases, with 14 bases between the two germline ends. The CDR3 nucleotides read TGTGCCAGTATAGAGCGGGGTGTGAATCAGCCCCAGCATTTT. The encoded protein is CASIERGVNQPQHF.

The V call is TRBV21-1, the J call TRBJ2-7; TRBD1 is taken as the D call from the table, unchecked against the DNA. TRBV21-1 is a pseudogene segment. This CDR3 is 12 amino acids long. Here the CDR3 DNA reads TGTGCCAGCAGCAAATGGCCCTACGAGCAGTACTTC. It yields the protein CASSKWPYEQYF.

The chain's CDR3 is CASKGVDTQYF. Here the CDR3 DNA reads TGTGCCAGCAAAGGGGTGGATACGCAGTATTTT. The V gene is TRBV27, the J gene TRBJ2-3; D may be TRBD1 (5 bases). CDR3 length: 11 amino acids. Germline V CDR1 and CDR2: MNHEY, SMNVEV (reference sequence). Trimming pared 7 bases from V and 6 bases from J, leaving 8 bases between.

The V call is TRBV6-5, the J call TRBJ1-6; the D gene is possibly TRBD1 (6 bases). V was cut by 2 bases and J by 8 bases, with 13 bases left in between. This CDR3 region has 15 residues. The V gene's germline CDR1 is MNHEY and CDR2 SVGAGI. CDR3 bases: TGTGCCAGCAGTTACGCCACAGGGAGGGATTCACCCCTCCACTTT. Encoded protein: CASSYATGRDSPLHF.

CDR3 sequence (DNA): TGTGCCAGCAGCCCGGGGGGCCAGGGCCTAGCCTCTGGAAACACCATATATTTT. Amino acid sequence: CASSPGGQGLASGNTIYF. This chain joins TRBV5-4 and TRBJ1-3, with D perhaps matching TRBD1 (6 bases). The V and J ends lost 4 bases and 0 bases respectively, with 20 bases between them. CDR3 length: 18 residues. From germline, CDR1 is SGHNT and CDR2 YYREEE (reference sequence).

This chain uses TRBV5-5 with TRBJ1-2, with unresolved D. Germline V CDR1 and CDR2: SGHKS, YYEKEE (reference sequence). The length of the CDR3 is 18 residues. V lost 1 base, J lost 4 bases, and 23 bases lay in between. CDR3 DNA sequence: TGTGCCAGCAGCTTGATGGTCATGTATCTTCAGGACTCCTATGGCTACACCTTC. Encoded protein: CASSLMVMYLQDSYGYTF. Filled out from reference TRBV5-5 and TRBJ1-2, the complete variable domain reads DAGVTQSPTHLIKTRGQQVTLRCSPISGHKSVSWYQQVLGQGPQFIFQYYEKEERGRGNFPDRFSARQFPNYSSELNVNALLLGDSALYLCASSLMVMYLQDSYGYTFGSGTRLTVV.

V is TRBV5-4 and J is TRBJ2-3; 7 bases are a match to TRBD2. Trimming took 5 bases from V and 3 from J; bases not matched to a gene: 9. CDR1 is SGHNT and CDR2 is YYREEE in the germline V gene (reference sequence). CDR3 size: 15 residues. CDR3 bases: TGTGCCAGCAGGCTGGGTGGTAGCGGGACAGATACGCAGTATTTT. As protein: CASRLGGSGTDTQYF.

V is TRBV11-2 and J is TRBJ1-5; D is perhaps TRBD1 (5 bases). Per germline, CDR1 SGHAT and CDR2 FQNNGV. CDR3 length: 13 residues. With 5 bases removed from V and 7 bases from J, the gap between germline ends came to 12 bases. DNA of the CDR3: TGTGCCAGCAGCCTCAGGGAACGGCAGCCCCAGCATTTT. It specifies CASSLRERQPQHF.

The chain employs TRBV5-6 and TRBJ2-7; perhaps TRBD2 as D (6 bases). The V gene lost 3 bases and the J gene lost 0 bases, with 13 bases spanning the gap. The CDR3 runs to 15 residues. In germline, CDR1 is SGHDT, CDR2 YYEEEE. CDR3 amino acids: CASSSRWEVSYEQYF. The CDR3 DNA reads TGTGCCAGCAGCTCAAGGTGGGAGGTCTCCTACGAGCAGTACTTC.

The V gene is TRBV4-1, the J gene TRBJ2-5; 7 bases map to TRBD2. This CDR3 is 16 amino acids long. Per the germline V gene, CDR1 is MGHRA and CDR2 is YSYEKL. Trimming took 1 base from V and 3 from J; bases not matched to a gene: 8. As DNA, the CDR3 is TGCGCCAGCAGCCAAGTTGGGAGGGTGGCCGAAGAGACCCAGTACTTC. Translation: CASSQVGRVAEETQYF.

This chain's CDR3 is CASSIGGKPYNEQFF. The CDR3 nucleotides are TGTGCCAGTAGTATAGGAGGGAAGCCCTACAATGAGCAGTTCTTC. The gene calls are TRBV19 and TRBJ2-1, with a tentative D call TRBD2 (5 bases). There are 15 residues in the CDR3. Per the germline V gene, CDR1 is LNHDA and CDR2 is SQIVND (reference sequence). The V and J ends lost 1 base and 2 bases respectively, with 9 bases between them.